This T cell receptor (beta chain) was identified during a study of T-cell memory formation after mild COVID-19. General observations from the study: Unconfirmed was the SARS-CoV-2 specificity of second-wave clones that peaked on day 37. Later expanders leaned toward CD4+, whereas clones contracting from day 15 to 85 were balanced CD4/CD8. Contracting CD4+ clones sat mainly in CM and EM; CD8+ in EMRA.

Turning to this clonotype: Its antigen is unknown.

cDNA libraries for TCR alpha and TCR beta, carrying sample barcodes and UMIs, came from 5'RACE with constant-segment primers. TCRdb analysed the 5' RACE reads with MiXCR anew, one entry per CDR3 protein. The sample gives 95,000 to 120,000 distinct CDR3 sequences, about a fifth of which show up once; approximately 40% is in the top ten. This CDR3 has 13 amino acids. Germline CDR1 is SGHAT and CDR2 is FQNNGV. The V and J ends lost 7 bases and 7 bases, in that order; junction bases with no gene match: 6. Sequencing used PBMCs or a T cell subset sorted from them (not recorded which). The chain joins TRBV11-2 to TRBJ2-1; 8 bases match TRBD2. This TCR came from a man younger than 30 who had mild COVID-19 (a few samples of this study predate the infection). Cell type and time point are not known. CDR3 DNA sequence: TGTGCCAGCAAAATACTAGCGGCGAATGAGCAGTTCTTC. It is translated as CASKILAANEQFF.